This T cell receptor beta chain was found in a study of cytomegalovirus exposure and HLA in healthy donors. Background on the study: HLA-typed donors were the source of 80 million to 90 million unique TCRs, which an early data release held.

Study findings and constraints: In a later analysis, TCR beta V- and J-gene trimming was associated with a missense DCLRE1C variant. Several V segments, TRBV6-2 and TRBV6-3 among them, could not be told apart and were dropped.

Remarks on this clone: Its specificity is unknown.

A multiplex PCR was run with 60 Vbeta primers and 13 Jbeta primers. The protocol was immunoSEQ multiplex PCR, while the TCRdb copy is restricted to in-frame clones and leaves out a portion. The sample lists under 200,000 clones; approximately 84% were seen once. With 5 bases clipped from V and 0 bases from J, the junction kept 5 bases outside the gene matches. Per germline, CDR1 SGHNT and CDR2 YYREEE (reference sequence). The CDR3 is 15 residues long. The J gene is TRBJ2-1, the V gene TRBV5-4; 7 bases match TRBD2. Sequenced material: PBMCs. This clonotype was sampled from a woman in her forties or fifties in good health and CMV-seropositive. CDR3 sequence (DNA): TGTGCCAGCAGATCCGGGGGGTTCTCCTACAATGAGCAGTTCTTC. Amino acid sequence: CASRSGGFSYNEQFF.